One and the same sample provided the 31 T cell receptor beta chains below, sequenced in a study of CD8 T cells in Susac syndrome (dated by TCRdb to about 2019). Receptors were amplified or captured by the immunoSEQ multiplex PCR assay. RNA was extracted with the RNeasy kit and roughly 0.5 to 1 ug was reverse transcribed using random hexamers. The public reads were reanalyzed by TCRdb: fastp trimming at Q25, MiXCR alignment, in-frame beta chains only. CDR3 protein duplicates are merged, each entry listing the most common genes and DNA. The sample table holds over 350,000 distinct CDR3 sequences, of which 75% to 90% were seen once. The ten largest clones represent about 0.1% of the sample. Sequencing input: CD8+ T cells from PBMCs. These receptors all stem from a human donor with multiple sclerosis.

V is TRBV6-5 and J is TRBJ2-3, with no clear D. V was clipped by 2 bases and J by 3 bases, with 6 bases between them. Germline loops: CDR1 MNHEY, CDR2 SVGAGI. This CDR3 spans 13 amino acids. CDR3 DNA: TGTGCCAGCAGTTACACTAATACAGATACGCAGTATTTT. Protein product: CASSYTNTDTQYF.

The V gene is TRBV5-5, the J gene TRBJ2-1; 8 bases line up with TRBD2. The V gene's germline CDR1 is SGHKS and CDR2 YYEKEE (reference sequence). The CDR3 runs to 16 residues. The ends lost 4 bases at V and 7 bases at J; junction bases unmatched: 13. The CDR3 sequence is CASSTPGLDTWNEQFF. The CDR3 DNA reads TGTGCCAGCAGCACCCCGGGACTAGACACCTGGAATGAGCAGTTCTTC.

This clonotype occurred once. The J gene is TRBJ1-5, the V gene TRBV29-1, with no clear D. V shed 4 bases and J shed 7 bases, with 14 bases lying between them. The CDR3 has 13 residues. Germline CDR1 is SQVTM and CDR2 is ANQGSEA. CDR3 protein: CSVAEGVGQPQHF. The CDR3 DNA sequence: TGCAGCGTTGCTGAGGGAGTGGGACAGCCCCAGCATTTT.

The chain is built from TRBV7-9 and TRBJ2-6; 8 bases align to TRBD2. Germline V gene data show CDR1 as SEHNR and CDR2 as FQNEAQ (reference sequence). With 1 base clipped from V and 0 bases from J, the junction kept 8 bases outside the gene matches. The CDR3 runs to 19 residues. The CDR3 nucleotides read TGTGCCAGCAGCTTAGAGCAACTAGCGGTTTACTCTGGGGCCAACGTCCTGACTTTC. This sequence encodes CASSLEQLAVYSGANVLTF.

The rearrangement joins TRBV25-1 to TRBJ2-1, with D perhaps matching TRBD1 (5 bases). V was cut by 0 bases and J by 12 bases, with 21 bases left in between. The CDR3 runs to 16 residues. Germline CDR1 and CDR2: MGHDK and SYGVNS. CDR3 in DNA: TGTGCCAGCAGTGAATACTTCAGGGCAGATGGGGAAGGGCAGTTCTTC. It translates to CASSEYFRADGEGQFF.

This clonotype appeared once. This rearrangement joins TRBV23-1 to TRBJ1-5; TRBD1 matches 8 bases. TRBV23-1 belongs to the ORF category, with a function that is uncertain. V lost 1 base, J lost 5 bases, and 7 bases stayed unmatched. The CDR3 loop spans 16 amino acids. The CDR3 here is CASSQLDRVRDQPQHF. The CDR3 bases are TGCGCCAGCAGTCAATTGGACAGGGTGAGGGATCAGCCCCAGCATTTT.

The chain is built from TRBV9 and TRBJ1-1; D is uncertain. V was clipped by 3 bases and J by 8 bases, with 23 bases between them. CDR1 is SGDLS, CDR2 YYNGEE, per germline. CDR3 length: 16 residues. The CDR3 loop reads CASSGTDRVPGDEAFF. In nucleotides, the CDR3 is TGTGCCAGCAGCGGGACGGATAGGGTTCCCGGTGACGAAGCTTTCTTT.

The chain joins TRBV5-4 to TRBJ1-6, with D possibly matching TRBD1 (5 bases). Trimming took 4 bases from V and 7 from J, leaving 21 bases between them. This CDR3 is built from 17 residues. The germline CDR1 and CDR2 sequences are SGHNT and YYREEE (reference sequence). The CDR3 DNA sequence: TGTGCCAGCAGCAGTTGGTCTGGGGGAATGGCCAATTCACCCCTCCACTTT. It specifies CASSSWSGGMANSPLHF.

The CDR3 spells CASSEEGYYEQYF. The CDR3, as DNA: TGTGCCAGCAGTGAAGAAGGATACTACGAGCAGTACTTC. The chain links TRBV6-1 to TRBJ2-7; no definite D call. Trimming shortened V by 1 base and J by 3 bases, and 7 bases separated the two germline ends. The V gene's germline CDR1 is MNHNS and CDR2 SASEGT. CDR3 length equals 13 residues.

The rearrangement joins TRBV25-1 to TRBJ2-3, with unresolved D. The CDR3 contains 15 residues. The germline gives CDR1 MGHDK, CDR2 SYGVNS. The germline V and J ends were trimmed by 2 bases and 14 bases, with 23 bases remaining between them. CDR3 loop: CASSEDGVSQKRRYF. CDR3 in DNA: TGTGCCAGCAGTGAAGACGGCGTATCACAAAAACGTCGGTATTTT.

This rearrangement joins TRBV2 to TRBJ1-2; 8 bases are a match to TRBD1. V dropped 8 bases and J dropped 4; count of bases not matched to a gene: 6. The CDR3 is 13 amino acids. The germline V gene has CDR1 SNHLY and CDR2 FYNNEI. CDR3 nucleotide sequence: TGTGCCAGCGGCGGGACAGGATTCTATGGCTACACCTTC. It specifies CASGGTGFYGYTF.

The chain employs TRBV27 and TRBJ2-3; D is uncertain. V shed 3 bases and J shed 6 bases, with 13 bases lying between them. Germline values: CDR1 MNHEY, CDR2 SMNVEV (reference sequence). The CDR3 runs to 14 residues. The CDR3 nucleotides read TGTGCCAGCAGTTTGCCCGGTCACTCGGATACGCAGTATTTT. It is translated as CASSLPGHSDTQYF.

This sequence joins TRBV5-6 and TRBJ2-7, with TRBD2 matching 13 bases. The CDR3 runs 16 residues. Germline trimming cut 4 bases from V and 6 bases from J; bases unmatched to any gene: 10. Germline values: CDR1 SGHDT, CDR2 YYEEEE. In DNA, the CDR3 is TGTGCCAGCAGCCGCTCCTGGACTAGCGGGGGCTCCGAGCAGTACTTC. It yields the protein CASSRSWTSGGSEQYF.

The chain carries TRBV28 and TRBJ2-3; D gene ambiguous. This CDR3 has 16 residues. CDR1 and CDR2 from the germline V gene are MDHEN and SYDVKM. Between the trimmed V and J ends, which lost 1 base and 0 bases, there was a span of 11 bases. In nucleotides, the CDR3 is TGTGCCAGCAGTTTATCGGTCGGCAGTAGCACAGATACGCAGTATTTT. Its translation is CASSLSVGSSTDTQYF. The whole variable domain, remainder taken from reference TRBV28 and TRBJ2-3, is DVKVTQSSRYLVKRTGEKVFLECVQDMDHENMFWYRQDPGLGLRLIYFSYDVKMKEKGDIPEGYSVSREKKERFSLILESASTNQTSMYLCASSLSVGSSTDTQYFGPGTRLTVL.

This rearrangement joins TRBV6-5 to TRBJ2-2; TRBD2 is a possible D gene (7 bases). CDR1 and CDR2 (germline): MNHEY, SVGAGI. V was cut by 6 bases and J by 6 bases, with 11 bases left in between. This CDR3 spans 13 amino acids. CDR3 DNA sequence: TGTGCCAGCAGCGTCGGGGGGCCCGGGGAGCTGTTTTTT. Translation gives CASSVGGPGELFF.

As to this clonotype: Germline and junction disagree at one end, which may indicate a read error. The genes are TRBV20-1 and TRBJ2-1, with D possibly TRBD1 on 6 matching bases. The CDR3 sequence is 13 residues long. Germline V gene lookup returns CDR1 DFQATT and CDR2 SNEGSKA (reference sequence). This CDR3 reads CSARGQYYNEQFF. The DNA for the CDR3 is TGCAGTGCAAGAGGACAGTACTACAATGAGCAGTTCTTC.

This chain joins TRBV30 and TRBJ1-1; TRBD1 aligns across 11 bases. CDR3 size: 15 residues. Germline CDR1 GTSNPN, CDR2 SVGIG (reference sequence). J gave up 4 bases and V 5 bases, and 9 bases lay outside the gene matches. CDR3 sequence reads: CAWGDRGELGTEAFF. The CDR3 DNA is TGTGCCTGGGGGGACAGGGGGGAACTTGGCACTGAAGCTTTCTTT.

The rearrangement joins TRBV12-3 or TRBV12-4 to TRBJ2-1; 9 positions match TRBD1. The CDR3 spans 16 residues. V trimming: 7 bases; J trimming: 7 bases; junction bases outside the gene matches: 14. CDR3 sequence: CASTVTGGETWNEQFF. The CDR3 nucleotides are TGTGCCAGCACCGTGACAGGGGGGGAAACTTGGAATGAGCAGTTCTTC.

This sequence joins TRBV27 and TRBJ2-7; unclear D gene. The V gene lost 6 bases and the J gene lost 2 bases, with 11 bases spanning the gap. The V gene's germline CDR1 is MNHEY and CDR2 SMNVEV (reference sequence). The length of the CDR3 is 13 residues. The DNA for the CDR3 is TGTGCCAGCAGCTTTGGGCACACCTACGAGCAGTACTTC. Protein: CASSFGHTYEQYF.

The CDR3 nucleotides read TGTGCCAGCAGAGATGTCCTCTACGAGCAGTACTTC. Amino acids: CASRDVLYEQYF. V gene TRBV2 combines with J gene TRBJ2-7; D unclear. This CDR3 comprises 12 residues. The ends were cut back, 6 bases at V and 3 bases at J, with 9 bases in the middle. From germline, CDR1 is SNHLY and CDR2 FYNNEI.

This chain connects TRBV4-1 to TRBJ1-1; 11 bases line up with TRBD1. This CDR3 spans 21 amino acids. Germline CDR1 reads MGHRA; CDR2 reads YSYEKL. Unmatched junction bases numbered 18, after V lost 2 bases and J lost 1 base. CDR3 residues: CASSQLSTGQGVLPKNTEAFF. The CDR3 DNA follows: TGCGCCAGCAGCCAACTATCTACGGGACAGGGGGTACTCCCAAAGAACACTGAAGCTTTCTTT.

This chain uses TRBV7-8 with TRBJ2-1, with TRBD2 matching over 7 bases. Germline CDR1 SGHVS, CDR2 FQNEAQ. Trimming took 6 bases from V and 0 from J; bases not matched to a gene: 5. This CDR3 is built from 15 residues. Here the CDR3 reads CASRVTSDSYNEQFF. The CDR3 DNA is TGTGCCAGCAGAGTAACTAGCGACTCCTACAATGAGCAGTTCTTC. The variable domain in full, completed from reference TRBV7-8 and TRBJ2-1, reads GAGVSQSPRYKVAKRGQDVALRCDPISGHVSLFWYQQALGQGPEFLTYFQNEAQLDKSGLPSDRFFAERPEGSVSTLKIQRTQQEDSAVYLCASRVTSDSYNEQFFGPGTRLTVL.

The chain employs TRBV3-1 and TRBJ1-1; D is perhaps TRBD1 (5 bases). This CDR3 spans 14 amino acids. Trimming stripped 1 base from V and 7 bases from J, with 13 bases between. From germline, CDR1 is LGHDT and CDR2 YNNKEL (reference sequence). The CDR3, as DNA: TGTGCCAGCAGCCAAGGCAGGGACTCAGATGAAGCTTTCTTT. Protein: CASSQGRDSDEAFF.

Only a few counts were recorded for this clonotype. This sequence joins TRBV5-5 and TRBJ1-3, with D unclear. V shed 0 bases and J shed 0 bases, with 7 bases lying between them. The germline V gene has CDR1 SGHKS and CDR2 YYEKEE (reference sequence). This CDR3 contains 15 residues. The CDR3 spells CASSLGVDSGNTIYF. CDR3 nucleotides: TGTGCCAGCAGCTTGGGCGTAGACTCTGGAAACACCATATATTTT.

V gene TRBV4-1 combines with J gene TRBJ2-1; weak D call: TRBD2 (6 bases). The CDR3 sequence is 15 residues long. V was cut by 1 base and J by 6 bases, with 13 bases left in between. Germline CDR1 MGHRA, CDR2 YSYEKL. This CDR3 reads CASSQAWTIGNEQFF. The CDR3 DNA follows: TGCGCCAGCAGCCAAGCCTGGACTATCGGCAATGAGCAGTTCTTC.

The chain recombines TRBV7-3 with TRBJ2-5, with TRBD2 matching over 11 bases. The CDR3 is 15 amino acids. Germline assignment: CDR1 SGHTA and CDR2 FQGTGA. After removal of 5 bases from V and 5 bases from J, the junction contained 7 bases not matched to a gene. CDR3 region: CASSEGTSGRETQYF. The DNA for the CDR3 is TGTGCCAGCAGCGAAGGGACTAGCGGACGGGAGACCCAGTACTTC.

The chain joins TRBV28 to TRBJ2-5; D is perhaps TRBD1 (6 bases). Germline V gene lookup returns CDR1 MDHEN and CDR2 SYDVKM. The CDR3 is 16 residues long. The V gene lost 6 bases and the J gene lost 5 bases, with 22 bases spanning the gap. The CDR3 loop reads CASSPRQESGQETQYF. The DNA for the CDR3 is TGTGCCAGCAGCCCTAGACAGGAGTCAGGACAGGAGACCCAGTACTTC.

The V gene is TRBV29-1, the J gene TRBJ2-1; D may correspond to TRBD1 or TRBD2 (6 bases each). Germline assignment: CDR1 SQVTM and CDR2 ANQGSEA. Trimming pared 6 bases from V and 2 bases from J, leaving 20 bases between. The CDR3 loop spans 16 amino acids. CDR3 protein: CSVPGGGPGAYNEQFF. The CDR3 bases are TGCAGCGTCCCCGGGGGCGGCCCCGGTGCCTACAATGAGCAGTTCTTC.

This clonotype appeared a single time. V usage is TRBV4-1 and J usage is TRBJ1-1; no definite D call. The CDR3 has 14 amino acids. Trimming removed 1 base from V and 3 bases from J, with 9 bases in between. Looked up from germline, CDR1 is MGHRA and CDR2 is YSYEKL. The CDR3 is CASSQGYQDTEAFF. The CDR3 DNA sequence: TGCGCCAGCAGCCAAGGATACCAAGACACTGAAGCTTTCTTT.

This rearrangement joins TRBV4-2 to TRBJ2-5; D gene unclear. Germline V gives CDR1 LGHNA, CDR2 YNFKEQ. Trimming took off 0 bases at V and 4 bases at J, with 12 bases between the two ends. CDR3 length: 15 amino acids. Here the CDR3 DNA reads TGTGCCAGCAGCCAAGAGAAAGGCTGGGTAGAGACCCAGTACTTC. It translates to CASSQEKGWVETQYF.

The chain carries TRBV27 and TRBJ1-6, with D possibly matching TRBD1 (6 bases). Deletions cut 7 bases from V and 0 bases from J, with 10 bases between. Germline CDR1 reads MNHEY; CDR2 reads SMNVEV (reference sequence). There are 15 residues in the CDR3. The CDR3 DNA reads TGTGCCAGCACCCAGGACAGCTCCTATAATTCACCCCTCCACTTT. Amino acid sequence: CASTQDSSYNSPLHF.